These 15 T cell receptor beta chains originate from one sample sequenced in a study of control samples from healthy donors and cancer patients (TCRdb year 2020). The library was produced with the immunoSEQ multiplex PCR assay. TCRdb carries this immuneACCESS record with in-frame sequences only. Its versions omit some clonotypes, under half of them owing to an unresolved V gene in the studies checked, with the rest unexplained. The sample has 100,000 to 150,000 clones on record, about 92% of them singletons. The ten largest clones add up to 0.55% to 0.65% of the sample. Sequenced sample: PBMCs. Source of these receptors: an elderly man with head and neck cancer.

This clone was seen a handful of times. This chain joins TRBV5-1 and TRBJ2-7; 7 nucleotides agree with TRBD1. Trimming removed 3 bases from V and 0 bases from J; junction bases left unmatched: 3. CDR1 and CDR2 (germline): SGHRS, YFSETQ. CDR3 length: 14 residues. The CDR3 is CASSSGQSSYEQYF. Written as DNA, the CDR3 is TGCGCCAGCAGCTCGGGACAGAGCTCCTACGAGCAGTACTTC.

Details on this clone: An end of the junction does not agree with germline; a read error may underlie this. The chain links TRBV24-1 to TRBJ1-2; perhaps TRBD1 as D (5 bases). Looked up from germline, CDR1 is KGHDR and CDR2 is SFDVKD. The length of the CDR3 is 18 residues. The CDR3 DNA is TGTGCCACCAGTTATTTAAGAAGGGGCGGGGTATTGAGTGGGGGCTACACCTTC. Its protein is CATSYLRRGGVLSGGYTF.

This clone was picked up one time. The gene calls are TRBV20-1 and TRBJ1-1, with D unclear. With 5 bases removed from V and 7 bases from J, the gap between germline ends came to 11 bases. The CDR3 consists of 11 residues. The germline V gene encodes CDR1 DFQATT and CDR2 SNEGSKA (reference sequence). CDR3: CSAGRGYEAFF. DNA for the CDR3: TGCAGTGCTGGAAGAGGGTATGAAGCTTTCTTT.

The chain's CDR3 is CASSKGQGAYQPQHF. The CDR3 nucleotides read TGCGCCAGCAGCAAGGGACAGGGGGCTTATCAGCCCCAGCATTTT. The chain combines TRBV4-1 with TRBJ1-5, with 12 bases that match TRBD1. The germline gives CDR1 MGHRA, CDR2 YSYEKL. CDR3 length equals 15 residues. V gave up 5 bases and J gave up 5 bases; unmatched junction bases: 4.

V and J are TRBV7-9 and TRBJ1-2; D not resolved. V gave up 1 base and J gave up 5 bases, with 8 bases separating them. Germline CDR1 reads SEHNR; CDR2 reads FQNEAQ (reference sequence). The CDR3 is 13 residues long. CDR3: CASSLDHGYGYTF. The CDR3 nucleotides are TGTGCCAGCAGCTTAGATCACGGTTATGGCTACACCTTC.

The rearrangement joins TRBV30 to TRBJ1-1, with D unclear. The V gene's germline CDR1 is GTSNPN and CDR2 SVGIG (reference sequence). The CDR3 is 12 residues long. Trimming removed 2 bases at V and 7 bases at J, with 11 bases between. CDR3 loop: CAWSNTPFEAFF. The DNA for the CDR3 is TGTGCCTGGAGTAACACCCCATTTGAAGCTTTCTTT.

This clone appeared once. The chain employs TRBV5-6 and TRBJ2-7; D ambiguous. The CDR3 length is 13 residues. Trimming took off 4 bases at V and 4 bases at J, with 12 bases between the two ends. Germline values: CDR1 SGHDT, CDR2 YYEEEE. CDR3 nucleotides: TGTGCCAGCAGCGCGGACCGAGGATACGAGCAGTACTTC. Its protein is CASSADRGYEQYF.

V is TRBV20-1 and J is TRBJ2-1, with 9 positions matching TRBD1. The CDR3 length is 11 residues. Unmatched junction bases numbered 8, after V lost 6 bases and J lost 14 bases. Germline V gene lookup returns CDR1 DFQATT and CDR2 SNEGSKA (reference sequence). The CDR3 DNA reads as TGCAGTGCCCTTTCAGGGACAGGGAAGTTCTTC. This translates into CSALSGTGKFF.

Here the CDR3 DNA reads TGTGCCAGCAGCTTATCGGGTAGAGCGGGTCCTTTAAGCACAGATACGCAGTATTTT. It codes for CASSLSGRAGPLSTDTQYF. The chain uses TRBV7-2 and TRBJ2-3; possible D gene TRBD2, 6 bases. The CDR3 sequence is 19 residues long. Germline lookup yields CDR1 SGHTA and CDR2 FQGNSA. V was trimmed by 2 bases and J by 0 bases, leaving 21 bases between them.

Comment on this clone: The junction departs from germline at one end; a sequencing error may be responsible. The rearrangement joins TRBV5-1 to TRBJ2-7; D may be TRBD1 or TRBD2 (5 bases each). This CDR3 is 13 amino acids long. CDR1 and CDR2 from the germline V gene are SGHRS and YFSETQ. Here the CDR3 reads CASSLGDASDLHF. Here the CDR3 DNA reads TGCGCCAGCAGCTTGGGGGACGCTTCTGACCTGCACTTC.

The rearrangement links TRBV7-9 to TRBJ2-7; either TRBD1 or TRBD2 may fit D (5 bases each). This CDR3 comprises 15 residues. V dropped 2 bases and J dropped 1 base, with 12 bases sitting between them. Germline CDR1 and CDR2: SEHNR and FQNEAQ (reference sequence). CDR3 DNA: TGTGCCAGCAGCTTACCGGTGGGGGTTTCCTACGAGCAGTACTTC. Residues: CASSLPVGVSYEQYF.

This sequence joins TRBV5-6 and TRBJ1-4, with D possibly TRBD1 on 6 matching bases. This CDR3 region has 14 residues. Germline CDR1 SGHDT, CDR2 YYEEEE. Trimming pared 4 bases from V and 8 bases from J, leaving 15 bases between. For the CDR3, the DNA is TGTGCCAGCAGCGACCGCAAGGGGGGGGAAAAACTGTTTTTT. This sequence encodes CASSDRKGGEKLFF.

This chain connects TRBV4-1 to TRBJ1-5; D may be TRBD1 (6 bases). V gave up 0 bases and J gave up 13 bases, with 13 bases separating them. The CDR3 has 13 amino acids. The germline V gene has CDR1 MGHRA and CDR2 YSYEKL. The CDR3 DNA sequence: TGCGCCAGCAGCCAAGAGTGGGGGGGCCCGCAGCATTTT. This codes for CASSQEWGGPQHF.

This chain links TRBV27 with TRBJ2-1; 14 bases align to TRBD2. The germline CDR1 and CDR2 sequences are MNHEY and SMNVEV (reference sequence). This CDR3 contains 16 residues. V was pared by 6 bases and J by 13 bases, with 14 bases of the junction left unmatched. The CDR3 is CASSGGMGLAGVEQFF. DNA for the CDR3: TGTGCCAGCAGCGGGGGAATGGGACTAGCGGGAGTTGAACAGTTCTTC.

The chain uses TRBV6-5 and TRBJ1-6; D unresolved. Germline CDR1 and CDR2: MNHEY and SVGAGI. Deletions cut 8 bases from V and 10 bases from J, with 18 bases between. The CDR3 loop spans 14 amino acids. CDR3 in DNA: TGTGCCAGCGGAGGCGGCAGGATTTCATCACCCCTCCACTTT. Encoded protein: CASGGGRISSPLHF.